The 5 T cell receptor beta chains given below trace back to one sample, sequenced in a study of blood T cell repertoires in COVID-19. TCRdb's copy holds only in-frame clones and misses some; the assay was immunoSEQ multiplex PCR. The top ten clones hold more than 4% of a sample with approximately 290,000 clones, 70% to 90% of them seen once. Specimen: PBMCs or T cells enriched from blood (not recorded which). These receptors all stem from a woman aged 30 to 39 who had recovered from COVID-19.

V and J are TRBV7-6 and TRBJ2-5; 11 nucleotides agree with TRBD1. The CDR3 consists of 17 residues. Germline CDR1 reads SGHVS; CDR2 reads FNYEAQ. The J segment lost 5 bases and the V segment lost 2 bases, leaving 10 bases of the junction unmatched. CDR3 region: CASSLRTDRGQGETQYF. The DNA of the CDR3 is TGTGCCAGCAGCTTAAGAACGGACAGGGGGCAGGGTGAGACCCAGTACTTC.

The CDR3 loop reads CASSLDREGTQYF. CDR3 sequence (DNA): TGCGCCAGCAGCTTGGATCGGGAAGGGACCCAGTACTTC. The chain carries TRBV5-1 and TRBJ2-5; a possible D gene is TRBD2 (5 bases). Germline V gene lookup returns CDR1 SGHRS and CDR2 YFSETQ. The length of the CDR3 is 13 residues. Trimming pared 0 bases from V and 7 bases from J, leaving 10 bases between.

This clone was seen just once. This chain links TRBV3-1 (or the pseudogene TRBV3-2) with TRBJ1-1; D may be TRBD1 (6 bases). There are 15 residues in the CDR3. In germline, CDR1 is LGHDT, CDR2 YNNKEL (reference sequence). Trimming took 3 bases from V and 0 from J, leaving 11 bases between them. The CDR3 loop is CASSHLQGVNTEAFF. CDR3 DNA: TGTGCCAGCAGCCACTTACAGGGAGTGAACACTGAAGCTTTCTTT.

The table lists this clone with a count of one. V usage is TRBV4-1 and J usage is TRBJ1-5; TRBD1 is a possible D gene (5 bases). The V gene's germline CDR1 is MGHRA and CDR2 YSYEKL. Trimming shortened V by 4 bases and J by 2 bases, and 12 bases separated the two germline ends. The CDR3 totals 15 residues. This chain's CDR3 is CASSRGGIGNQPQHF. As DNA, the CDR3 is TGCGCCAGCAGCCGGGGGGGAATAGGCAATCAGCCCCAGCATTTT.

The chain has TRBV6-5 and TRBJ1-3, with D unclear. In germline, CDR1 is MNHEY, CDR2 SVGAGI. Trimming stripped 2 bases from V and 0 bases from J, with 8 bases between. CDR3 size: 15 residues. DNA of the CDR3: TGTGCCAGCAGTTACGGCACCCTCTCTGGAAACACCATATATTTT. Amino acid sequence: CASSYGTLSGNTIYF.